Listed here are 3 T cell receptor beta chains from one sample, sequenced in a study of cytomegalovirus exposure and HLA in healthy donors. The PCR had 60 Vbeta and 13 Jbeta primers. Measured with immunoSEQ multiplex PCR; TCRdb has only the in-frame clones, and not every one. The sample lists about 130,000 clones, around 74% occurring once. The material sequenced was PBMCs. These TCRs come from a man aged 25 to 40 in good health and CMV-seronegative.

The gene calls are TRBV9 and TRBJ2-1; 9 nucleotides align to TRBD1. There are 15 residues in the CDR3. Germline V lookup: CDR1 SGDLS, CDR2 YYNGEE. The V and J ends lost 1 base and 2 bases, in that order; junction bases with no gene match: 1. CDR3 nucleotides: TGTGCCAGCAGCGTAACAGGGGGCGCCTACAATGAGCAGTTCTTC. Translating gives CASSVTGGAYNEQFF.

The chain joins TRBV2 to TRBJ2-7; D is ambiguous. This CDR3 region has 13 residues. CDR1 and CDR2 from the germline V gene are SNHLY and FYNNEI. Trimming removed 5 bases from V and 4 bases from J, with 12 bases in between. DNA of the CDR3: TGTGCCAGCAGTCCCCTAGTTGTTTACGAGCAGTACTTC. It yields the protein CASSPLVVYEQYF.

The chain combines TRBV18 with TRBJ1-5; D is uncertain. CDR1 is KGHSH and CDR2 is LQKENI in the germline V gene. The ends were cut back, 3 bases at V and 6 bases at J, with 9 bases in the middle. The CDR3 extends over 13 amino acids. CDR3 bases: TGTGCCAGCTCACCGAACGGAGGTCAGCCCCAGCATTTT. Amino acid sequence: CASSPNGGQPQHF.